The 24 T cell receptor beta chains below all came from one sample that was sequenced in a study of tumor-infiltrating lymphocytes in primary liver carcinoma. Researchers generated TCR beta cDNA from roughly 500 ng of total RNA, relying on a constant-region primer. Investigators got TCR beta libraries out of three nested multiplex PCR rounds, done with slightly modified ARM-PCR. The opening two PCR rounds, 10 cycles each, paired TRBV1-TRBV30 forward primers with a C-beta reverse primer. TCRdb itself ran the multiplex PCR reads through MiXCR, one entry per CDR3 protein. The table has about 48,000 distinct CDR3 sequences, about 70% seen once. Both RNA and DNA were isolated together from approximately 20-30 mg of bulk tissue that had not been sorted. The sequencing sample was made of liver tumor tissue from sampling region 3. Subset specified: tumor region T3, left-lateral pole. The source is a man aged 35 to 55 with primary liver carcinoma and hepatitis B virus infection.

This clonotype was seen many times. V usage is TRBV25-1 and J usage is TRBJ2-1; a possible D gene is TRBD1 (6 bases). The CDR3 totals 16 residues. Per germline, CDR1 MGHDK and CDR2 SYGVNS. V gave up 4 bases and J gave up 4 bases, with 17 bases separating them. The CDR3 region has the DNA TGTGCCAGCAGTGCTACTTCCAGGGGCCTTTACAATGAGCAGTTCTTC. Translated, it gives CASSATSRGLYNEQFF.

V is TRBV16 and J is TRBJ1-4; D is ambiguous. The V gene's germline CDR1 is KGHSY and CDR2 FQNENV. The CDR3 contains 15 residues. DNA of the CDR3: TGTGCAGGTAGCCAATCGCGGGCAACTAATGAAAAACTGTTTTTT. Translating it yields CAGSQSRATNEKLFF. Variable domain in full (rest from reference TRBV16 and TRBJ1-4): GEEVAQTPKHLVRGEGQKAKLYCAPIKGHSYVFWYQQVLKNEFKFLISFQNENVFDETGMPKERFSAKCLPNSPCSLEIQATKLEDSAVYFCAGSQSRATNEKLFFGSGTQLSVL.

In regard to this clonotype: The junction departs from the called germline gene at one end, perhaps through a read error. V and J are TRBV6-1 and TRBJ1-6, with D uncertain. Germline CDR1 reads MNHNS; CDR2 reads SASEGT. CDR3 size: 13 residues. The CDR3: CTSRTADNSPLHF. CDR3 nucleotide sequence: TGCACCAGCAGGACCGCCGATAATTCACCCCTCCACTTT.

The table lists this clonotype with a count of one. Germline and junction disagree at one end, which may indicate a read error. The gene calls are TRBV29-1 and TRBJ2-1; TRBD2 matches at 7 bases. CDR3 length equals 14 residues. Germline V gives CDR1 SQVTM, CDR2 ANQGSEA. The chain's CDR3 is CSVGLAPPCNELFF. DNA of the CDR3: TGCAGCGTTGGACTAGCCCCCCCGTGCAATGAGCTGTTCTTC.

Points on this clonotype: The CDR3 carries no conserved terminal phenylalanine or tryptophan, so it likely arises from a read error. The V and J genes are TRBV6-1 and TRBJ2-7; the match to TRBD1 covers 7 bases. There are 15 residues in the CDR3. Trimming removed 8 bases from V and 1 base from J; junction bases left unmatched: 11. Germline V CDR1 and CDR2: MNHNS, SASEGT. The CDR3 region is CASGDPGQRSYEQYL. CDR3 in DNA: TGTGCCAGCGGGGATCCGGGACAGAGATCCTACGAGCAGTACCTC.

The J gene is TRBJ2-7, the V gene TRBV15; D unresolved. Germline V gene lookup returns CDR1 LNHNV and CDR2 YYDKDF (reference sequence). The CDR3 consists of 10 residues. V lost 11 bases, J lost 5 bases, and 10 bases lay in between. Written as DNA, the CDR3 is TGTGCCCCCGCAGCCGACGAGCAGTACTTC. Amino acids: CAPAADEQYF.

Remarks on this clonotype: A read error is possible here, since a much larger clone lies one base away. The CDR3 DNA reads as TGTACCAGCAGGGTAGGGGGGCGCGAGCAGTACTTC. Encoded protein: CTSRVGGREQYF. The genes are TRBV28 and TRBJ2-7, with D possibly called TRBD1 or TRBD2 (6 bases each). Germline CDR1 reads MDHEN; CDR2 reads SYDVKM. The CDR3 covers 12 residues. The full variable domain, rest sourced from reference TRBV28 and TRBJ2-7, is DVKVTQSSRYLVKRTGEKVFLECVQDMDHENMFWYRQDPGLGLRLIYFSYDVKMKEKGDIPEGYSVSREKKERFSLILESASTNQTSMYLCTSRVGGREQYFGPGTRLTVT.

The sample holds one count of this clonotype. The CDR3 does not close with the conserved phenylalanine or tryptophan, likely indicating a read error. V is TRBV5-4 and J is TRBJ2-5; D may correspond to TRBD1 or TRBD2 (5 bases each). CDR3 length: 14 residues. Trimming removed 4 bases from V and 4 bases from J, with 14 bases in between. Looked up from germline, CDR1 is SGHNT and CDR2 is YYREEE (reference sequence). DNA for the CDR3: TGTGCCAGCAGCCGGGGACGCCGGTTAGAGACCCAGTACTTG. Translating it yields CASSRGRRLETQYL.

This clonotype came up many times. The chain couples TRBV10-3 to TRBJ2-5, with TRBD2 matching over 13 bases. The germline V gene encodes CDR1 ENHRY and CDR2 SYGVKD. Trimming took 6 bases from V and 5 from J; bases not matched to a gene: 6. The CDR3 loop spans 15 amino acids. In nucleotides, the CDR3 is TGTGCCATCAGGGGGACTAGCGGGAATTTGGAGACCCAGTACTTC. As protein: CAIRGTSGNLETQYF.

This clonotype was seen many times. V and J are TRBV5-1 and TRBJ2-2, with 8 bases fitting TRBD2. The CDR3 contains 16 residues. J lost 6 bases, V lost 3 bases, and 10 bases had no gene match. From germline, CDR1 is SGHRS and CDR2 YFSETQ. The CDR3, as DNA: TGCGCCAGCAGCTCCGACGGGAGGGATTTGTCCGGGGAGCTGTTTTTT. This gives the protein CASSSDGRDLSGELFF.

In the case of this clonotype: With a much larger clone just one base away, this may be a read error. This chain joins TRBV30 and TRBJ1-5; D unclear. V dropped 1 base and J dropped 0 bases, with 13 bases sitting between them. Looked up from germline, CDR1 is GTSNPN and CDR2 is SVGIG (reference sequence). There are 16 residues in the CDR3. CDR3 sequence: CAWSETGSASNQPQHF. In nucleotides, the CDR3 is TGTGCCTGGAGTGAAACCGGGTCAGCTAGCAATCAGCCCCAGCATTTT.

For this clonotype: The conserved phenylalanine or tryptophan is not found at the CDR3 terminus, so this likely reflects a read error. The CDR3 sequence is CASSQDLGGGGEQFL. CDR3 DNA: TGTGCCAGCAGCCAAGACTTAGGGGGTGGCGGTGAGCAGTTCTTA. V usage is TRBV4-2 and J usage is TRBJ2-1; possibly TRBD1 for D (6 bases). The CDR3 is made up of 15 amino acids. Trimming left V 0 bases short and J 9 bases short, with 15 bases between. Germline V gives CDR1 LGHNA, CDR2 YNFKEQ.

The CDR3 reads CASRYRDPNSPLHF. The CDR3 region has the DNA TGTGCCAGCAGATACCGGGACCCAAATTCACCCCTCCACTTT. This chain joins TRBV6-5 and TRBJ1-6; weak D call: TRBD1 (5 bases). The V end was cut by 6 bases, the J end by 7 bases, with 13 bases between. Germline V lookup: CDR1 MNHEY, CDR2 SVGAGI. The CDR3 runs 14 residues.

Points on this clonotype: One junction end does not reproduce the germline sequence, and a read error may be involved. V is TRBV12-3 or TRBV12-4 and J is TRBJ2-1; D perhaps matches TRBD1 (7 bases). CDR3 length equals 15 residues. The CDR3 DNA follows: TGTGTCAGCAGTTTGCGGGACAGCACCTACAATAAGCAGTTCTTC. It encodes CVSSLRDSTYNKQFF.

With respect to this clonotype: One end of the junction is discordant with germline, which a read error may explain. The CDR3 protein is CTSSPPARASWTEFF. CDR3 coding DNA: TGTACCAGCTCACCGCCCGCGAGGGCTAGCTGGACCGAGTTCTTC. The chain is built from TRBV18 and TRBJ2-1, with TRBD2 as a possible D gene (5 bases). This CDR3 region has 15 residues. Germline V gene sequence: CDR1 KGHSH, CDR2 LQKENI.

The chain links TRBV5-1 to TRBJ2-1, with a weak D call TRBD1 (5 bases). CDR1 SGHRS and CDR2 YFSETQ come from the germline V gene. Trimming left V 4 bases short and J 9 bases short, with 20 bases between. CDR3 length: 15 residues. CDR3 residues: CASSPTGAVSIEQFF. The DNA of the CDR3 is TGCGCCAGCAGCCCCACTGGGGCAGTAAGCATTGAGCAGTTCTTC.

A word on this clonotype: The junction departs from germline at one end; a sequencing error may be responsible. The CDR3 sequence is CANCTLDMQYF. CDR3 DNA: TGTGCCAACTGCACCCTGGATATGCAGTATTTT. The chain joins TRBV11-2 to TRBJ2-3; D uncertain. CDR1 and CDR2 from the germline V gene are SGHAT and FQNNGV. The CDR3 extends over 11 amino acids.

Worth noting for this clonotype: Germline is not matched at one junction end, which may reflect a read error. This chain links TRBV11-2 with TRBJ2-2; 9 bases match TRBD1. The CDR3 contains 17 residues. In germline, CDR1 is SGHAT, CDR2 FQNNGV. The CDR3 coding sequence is TGTGCCAGCAGCTTTGTTCGGGACAGGGTCGGCACCGGGGTGCTGTTCTTT. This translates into CASSFVRDRVGTGVLFF.

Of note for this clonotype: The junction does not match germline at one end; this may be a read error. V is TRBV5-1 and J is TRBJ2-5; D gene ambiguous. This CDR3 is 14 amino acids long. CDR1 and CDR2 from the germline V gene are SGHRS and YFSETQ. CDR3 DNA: TGCTCCAGCAGCTTTGGGGTGGAGCAAGAGGCCCAGTACTTC. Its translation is CSSSFGVEQEAQYF.

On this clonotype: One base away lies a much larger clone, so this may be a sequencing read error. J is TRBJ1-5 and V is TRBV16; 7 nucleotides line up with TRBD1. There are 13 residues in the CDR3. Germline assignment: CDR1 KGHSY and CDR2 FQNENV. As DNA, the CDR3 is TGTGCCAGCAGCCAAGGGACAGATCAGTCCCAGCATTTT. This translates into CASSQGTDQSQHF. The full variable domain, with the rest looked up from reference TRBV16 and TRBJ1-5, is GEEVAQTPKHLVRGEGQKAKLYCAPIKGHSYVFWYQQVLKNEFKFLISFQNENVFDETGMPKERFSAKCLPNSPCSLEIQATKLEDSAVYFCASSQGTDQSQHFGDGTRLSIL.

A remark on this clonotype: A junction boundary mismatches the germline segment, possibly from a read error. The CDR3 reads CASNYTGRETQYF. CDR3 nucleotide sequence: TGTGCCAGCAATTACACAGGGAGGGAGACCCAATACTTC. The chain recombines TRBV6-5 with TRBJ2-5, with a tentative D call TRBD2 (7 bases). The CDR3 is 13 amino acids. Germline V CDR1 and CDR2: MNHEY, SVGAGI.

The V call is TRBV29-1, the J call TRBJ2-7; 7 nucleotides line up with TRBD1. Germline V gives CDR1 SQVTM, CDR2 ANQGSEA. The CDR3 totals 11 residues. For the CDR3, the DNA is TGCAGTGTTAGGACAGGTTCACGGCAGTACTTC. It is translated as CSVRTGSRQYF.

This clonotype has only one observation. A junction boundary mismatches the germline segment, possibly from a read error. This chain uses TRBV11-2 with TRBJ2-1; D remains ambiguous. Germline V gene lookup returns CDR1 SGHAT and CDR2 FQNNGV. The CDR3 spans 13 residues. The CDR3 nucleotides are TGTGCCAGCGGCTTAAATGATCCCTACGAGCAGTTCTTC. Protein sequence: CASGLNDPYEQFF.

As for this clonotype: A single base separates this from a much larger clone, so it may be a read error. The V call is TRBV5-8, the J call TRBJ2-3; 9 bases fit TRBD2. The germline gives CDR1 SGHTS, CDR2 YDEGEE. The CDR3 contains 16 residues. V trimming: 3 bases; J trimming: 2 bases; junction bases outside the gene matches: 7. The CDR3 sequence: CASSSTGTSITDTQYF. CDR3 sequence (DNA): TGTGCCAGCAGCTCTACCGGGACTAGCATCACAGATACGCAGTATTTT.